The clone carrying this T cell receptor (beta chain) was found a few times. No antigen is known for it. Germline loops: CDR1 SGHAT, CDR2 FQNNGV. V shed 4 bases, J shed 1 base, and the junction held 2 bases outside the gene matches. The CDR3 is 14 amino acids. The entry originates in a study of regulatory T cells in long-lasting Graves disease. Broader study findings: Limited samples may have lowered accuracy.

Noted time point: newly diagnosed GD, antithyroid drugs for less than 3 months. From PBMCs, RNA was extracted and then used to make the TCR library. Library construction for TCR beta used iRepertoire HTBI primers and Arm-PCR of CDR3 regions. As originally analysed: Identified across the samples were around 62 TRBV segments and 13 to 15 TRBJ segments. Each CDR3 protein gets one entry after TCRdb re-called the multiplex PCR reads with MiXCR. It is TCRdb's table, rather than the study itself, that gives the V and J calls and clone size. The sample contains 350,000 to 450,000 distinct CDR3 sequences, about 15% of which appear only once. Another study also made use of these data, one on T cells in Graves' hyperthyroidism and ophthalmopathy. That source reports: Researchers ran a first-round RT-PCR on the TCR CDR3 using the HTBI primer set. For ophthalmopathy, model prediction preceded onset by a median around 7 months.

Sequenced material: peripheral blood mononuclear cells (PBMCs), taken at new diagnosis, from a patient treated with antithyroid drugs. The sequence was obtained from a woman aged 40 to 50 with Graves disease. The chain carries TRBV11-2 and TRBJ2-7; 9 bases fit TRBD1. CDR3 region: CASSSDRGSYEQYF. In DNA form, the CDR3 reads TGTGCCAGCAGCTCGGACAGGGGTTCCTACGAGCAGTACTTC.